This is a list of T cell receptor beta chains from one sample in a study of cytomegalovirus exposure and HLA in healthy donors. TCRdb keeps only in-frame clones here, not all; method: immunoSEQ multiplex PCR. Seen here are 65,000 to 80,000 clones, less than 95% observed once, and the top ten hold approximately 3.3%. Sample: PBMCs. Every receptor here comes from a woman younger than 30 in good health and CMV-seropositive. Each CDR3 is given with its conserved first and last residue. D genes are given only for firm matches. The size of a clone is reported for some rows only, either as once, few or many, or as a class for expanded clones.

>TRBJ1-5|TRBD1|TRBV19|NA
CASSIDWGTGSNQPQHF
TGTGCCAGTAGTATAGATTGGGGGACAGGGAGTAATCAGCCCCAGCATTTT
>TRBJ1-1|TRBD1|TRBV9|once
CASSVTHRGTTEAFF
TGTGCCAGCAGCGTAACCCACAGGGGGACCACTGAAGCTTTCTTT
>TRBJ2-1|NA|TRBV7-2|NA
CASSLAGLNNEQFF
TGTGCCAGCAGCTTAGCGGGACTTAACAATGAGCAGTTCTTC
>TRBJ2-1|NA|TRBV7-3|NA
CASSSTDSYNEQFF
TGTGCCAGCAGCTCGACAGACTCCTACAATGAGCAGTTCTTC
>TRBJ2-7|NA|TRBV11-2|NA
CASSWGPLSYPSYEQYF
TGTGCCAGCAGCTGGGGCCCTTTGTCTTACCCCTCCTACGAGCAGTACTTC
>TRBJ1-2|TRBD1|TRBV18|NA
CASSRQGSTEDYGYTF
TGTGCCAGCTCACGACAGGGAAGTACAGAGGACTATGGCTACACCTTC
>TRBJ1-2|NA|TRBV6-1|NA
CASSSPYGYTF
TGTGCCAGCAGTTCCCCGTATGGCTACACCTTC
>TRBJ2-2|NA|TRBV7-3|NA
CASAILGGPGELFF
TGTGCCAGCGCGATCCTCGGCGGCCCTGGGGAGCTGTTTTTT
>TRBJ2-2|NA|TRBV6-5|NA
CASSYQGNTGELFF
TGTGCCAGCAGTTACCAGGGGAACACCGGGGAGCTGTTTTTT
>TRBJ1-3|NA|TRBV7-2|few
CASSFIGVEDTIYF
TGTGCCAGCAGCTTCATCGGGGTCGAGGACACCATATATTTT
>TRBJ1-2|NA|TRBV4-3|NA
CASSQVEGPHGYTF
TGCGCCAGCAGCCAAGTGGAGGGGCCCCATGGCTACACCTTC
>TRBJ1-1|NA|TRBV5-4|NA
CASSLGPGSVNTEAFF
TGTGCCAGCAGCCTGGGACCCGGTAGCGTAAACACTGAAGCTTTCTTT
>TRBJ2-3|NA|TRBV19|NA
CASSSDQTGSSTDTQYF
TGTGCCAGTAGTTCAGATCAGACAGGCTCTAGCACAGATACGCAGTATTTT
>TRBJ2-7|NA|TRBV4-1|NA
CASRPRQASSYEQYF
TGCGCCAGCAGACCCCGACAGGCCAGCTCCTACGAGCAGTACTTC
>TRBJ1-1|NA|TRBV5-1|NA
CASSSRGGTEAFF
TGCGCCAGCAGCTCCCGGGGGGGCACTGAAGCTTTCTTT
>TRBJ2-5|NA|TRBV30|once
CAWSGPGDQGETQYF
TGTGCCTGGAGTGGCCCGGGGGATCAAGGAGAGACCCAGTACTTC